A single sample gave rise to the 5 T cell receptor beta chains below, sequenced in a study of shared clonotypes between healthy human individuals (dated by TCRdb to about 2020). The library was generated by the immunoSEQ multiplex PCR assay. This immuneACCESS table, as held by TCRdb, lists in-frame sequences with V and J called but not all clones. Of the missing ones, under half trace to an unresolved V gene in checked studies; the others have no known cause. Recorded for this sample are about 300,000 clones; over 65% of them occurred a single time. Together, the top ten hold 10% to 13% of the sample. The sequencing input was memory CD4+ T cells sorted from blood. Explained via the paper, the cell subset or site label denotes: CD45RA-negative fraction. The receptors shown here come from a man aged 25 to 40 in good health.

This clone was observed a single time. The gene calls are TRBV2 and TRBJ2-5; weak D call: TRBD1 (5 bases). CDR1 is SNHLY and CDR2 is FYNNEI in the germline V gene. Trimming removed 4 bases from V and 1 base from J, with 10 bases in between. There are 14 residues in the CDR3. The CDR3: CASSGAGIQETQYF. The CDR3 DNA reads TGTGCCAGCAGTGGGGCAGGGATCCAAGAGACCCAGTACTTC. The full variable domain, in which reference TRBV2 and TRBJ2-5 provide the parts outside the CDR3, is EPEVTQTPSHQVTQMGQEVILRCVPISNHLYFYWYRQILGQKVEFLVSFYNNEISEKSEIFDDQFSVERPDGSNFTLKIRSTKLEDSAMYFCASSGAGIQETQYFGPGTRLLVL.

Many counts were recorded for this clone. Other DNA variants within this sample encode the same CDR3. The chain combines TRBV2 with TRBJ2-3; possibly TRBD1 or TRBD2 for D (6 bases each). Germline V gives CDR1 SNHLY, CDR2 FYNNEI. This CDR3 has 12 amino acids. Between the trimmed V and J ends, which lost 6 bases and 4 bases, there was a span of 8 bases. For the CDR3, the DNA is TGTGCCAGCAGGGAGGGGGCAGATACGCAGTATTTT. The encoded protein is CASREGADTQYF.

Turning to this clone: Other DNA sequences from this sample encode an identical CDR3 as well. The CDR3 nucleotides are TGTGCCAGCAGCGTAGGGGGCACGGAGACCCAGTACTTC. Amino acids: CASSVGGTETQYF. The gene calls are TRBV9 and TRBJ2-5; TRBD1 might be the D (5 bases). Trimming left V 0 bases short and J 5 bases short, with 8 bases between. The CDR3 length is 13 residues. Germline V CDR1 and CDR2: SGDLS, YYNGEE.

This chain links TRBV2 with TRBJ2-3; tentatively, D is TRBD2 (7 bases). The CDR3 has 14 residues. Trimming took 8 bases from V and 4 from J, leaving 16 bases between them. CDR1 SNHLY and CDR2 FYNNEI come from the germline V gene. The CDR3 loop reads CASWEGYRADTQYF. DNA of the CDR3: TGTGCCAGCTGGGAGGGGTACAGGGCAGATACGCAGTATTTT.

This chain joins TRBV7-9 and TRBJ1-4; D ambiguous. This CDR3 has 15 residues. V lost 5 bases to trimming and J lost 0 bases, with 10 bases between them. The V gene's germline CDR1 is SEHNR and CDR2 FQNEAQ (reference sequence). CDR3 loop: CASSQARATNEKLFF. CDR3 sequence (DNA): TGTGCCAGCAGCCAGGCTCGGGCAACTAATGAAAAACTGTTTTTT.